The 26 T cell receptor beta chains below all came from one sample that was sequenced in a study of T cell repertoires in cytomegalovirus infection. Each CDR3 protein is one row after TCRdb ran MiXCR on the reads. The sample holds 350,000 to 400,000 distinct CDR3 sequences; just under 35% are singletons and the top ten take around an eighth. These receptors lack a known antigen. The source was cultured PBMCs, collected from culture after CMV antigen stimulation. These receptors all stem from a human donor in good health (CMV status not recorded). Some clones in this sample may be carry-over from other donors' samples.

There are a few counts of this clonotype. The chain couples TRBV7-3 to TRBJ2-7; D perhaps matches TRBD2 (6 bases). V gave up 6 bases and J gave up 5 bases, with 20 bases separating them. Germline lookup yields CDR1 SGHTA and CDR2 FQGTGA. This CDR3 spans 15 amino acids. CDR3 coding DNA: TGTGCCAGCAGGCCAAGCGCACTAGCTATCGACGAGCAGTACTTC. Amino acids: CASRPSALAIDEQYF.

CDR3 region: CASSFGNSYEQYF. The CDR3 DNA follows: TGTGCCAGCAGCTTCGGGAACTCCTACGAGCAGTACTTC. The rearrangement uses TRBV7-2 and TRBJ2-7; TRBD2 might be the D (5 bases). Germline V gene lookup returns CDR1 SGHTA and CDR2 FQGNSA. The CDR3 has 13 residues. Trimming removed 3 bases at V and 0 bases at J, with 6 bases between.

CDR3 residues: CASSYTGGGNQPQHF. The CDR3 region has the DNA TGTGCCAGCAGTTACACGGGGGGGGGTAATCAGCCCCAGCATTTT. The genes are TRBV6-5 and TRBJ1-5, with a possible D match to TRBD1 (5 bases). Germline V lookup: CDR1 MNHEY, CDR2 SVGAGI. The CDR3 has 15 residues. V lost 2 bases and J lost 4, with 12 bases in between.

V is TRBV7-7 and J is TRBJ2-1, with 7 bases that match TRBD2. The CDR3 is made up of 15 amino acids. CDR1 and CDR2 (germline): SSHAT, FNYEAQ (reference sequence). V gave up 8 bases and J gave up 7 bases; unmatched junction bases: 14. The CDR3 here is CASPYKLTGRNEQFF. The CDR3 nucleotides are TGTGCCAGCCCCTATAAGCTCACCGGGAGGAATGAGCAGTTCTTC.

The gene calls are TRBV6-2 or TRBV6-3 and TRBJ2-1; no reliable D call. V dropped 7 bases and J dropped 5 bases, with 18 bases sitting between them. Germline CDR1 reads MNHEY; CDR2 reads SVGEGT. The CDR3 length is 15 residues. CDR3 in amino acids: CASISEPPSNNEQFF. The DNA of the CDR3 is TGTGCCAGCATCTCAGAACCACCGTCCAACAATGAGCAGTTCTTC.

The sample holds a few counts of this clonotype. The chain links TRBV4-1 to TRBJ2-3, with TRBD2 matching 9 bases. CDR3 length: 18 amino acids. V lost 1 base to trimming and J lost 2 bases; unmatched junction nucleotides: 10. Germline values: CDR1 MGHRA, CDR2 YSYEKL. CDR3 region: CASSQGGLTSGYTDTQYF. CDR3 bases: TGCGCCAGCAGCCAAGGGGGGTTGACTAGCGGATACACAGATACGCAGTATTTT.

The chain is built from TRBV7-9 and TRBJ1-5, with D hard to call. The CDR3 is 13 amino acids. The V end was cut by 2 bases, the J end by 3 bases, with 5 bases between. Looked up from germline, CDR1 is SEHNR and CDR2 is FQNEAQ (reference sequence). The CDR3 DNA reads as TGTGCCAGCAGCTTAAGTGACAATCAGCCCCAGCATTTT. Protein: CASSLSDNQPQHF.

Ten or more counts support this clonotype. The DNA of the CDR3 is TGTGCCAGCAGCTTAGCAGCGTCCTACGAGCAGTACTTC. Protein sequence: CASSLAASYEQYF. This chain joins TRBV7-6 and TRBJ2-7; D ambiguous. CDR3 length: 13 amino acids. Per germline, CDR1 SGHVS and CDR2 FNYEAQ. V lost 0 bases to trimming and J lost 1 base, with 4 bases between them.

The chain carries TRBV7-2 and TRBJ1-1, with unresolved D. CDR1 is SGHTA, CDR2 FQGNSA, per germline. Deletions cut 5 bases from V and 5 bases from J, with 9 bases between. CDR3 length equals 12 residues. The CDR3 nucleotides are TGTGCCAGCAGCCTATTGATTACTGAAGCTTTCTTT. Its protein is CASSLLITEAFF.

This clonotype showed up just a few times. The chain recombines TRBV7-9 with TRBJ1-1; D perhaps matches TRBD1 (5 bases). Trimming took off 2 bases at V and 1 base at J, with 11 bases between the two ends. CDR1 and CDR2 (germline): SEHNR, FQNEAQ (reference sequence). The CDR3 totals 15 residues. The CDR3 loop reads CASSLPGGKNTEAFF. CDR3 bases: TGTGCCAGCAGCTTACCCGGGGGTAAGAACACTGAAGCTTTCTTT.

This chain uses TRBV4-3 with TRBJ2-7; D unclear. In germline, CDR1 is LGHNA, CDR2 YSLEER. V was shortened by 5 bases and J by 1 base, with 12 bases between the two germline ends. This CDR3 has 14 amino acids. The chain's CDR3 is CASSSLVQSYEQYF. The CDR3 DNA reads as TGCGCCAGCAGCTCACTTGTTCAGTCCTACGAGCAGTACTTC.

V gene TRBV28 combines with J gene TRBJ2-7; 8 nucleotides match TRBD2. Germline V gene lookup returns CDR1 MDHEN and CDR2 SYDVKM. The CDR3 has 15 amino acids. The V and J ends lost 4 bases and 5 bases, in that order; junction bases with no gene match: 10. The CDR3 region is CASSSGAGGSHEQYF. The CDR3, as DNA: TGTGCCAGCAGTTCAGGGGCGGGAGGTTCCCACGAGCAGTACTTC.

This clonotype was counted at least ten times. The V call is TRBV7-3, the J call TRBJ2-6; D is possibly TRBD1 (6 bases). Per germline, CDR1 SGHTA and CDR2 FQGTGA. Trimming took 4 bases from V and 4 from J, leaving 11 bases between them. The CDR3 is 15 amino acids. Written as DNA, the CDR3 is TGTGCCAGCAGCTCGGCCGGGACAGGGGCCAACGTCCTGACTTTC. Translation: CASSSAGTGANVLTF.

The chain links TRBV5-6 to TRBJ1-2; 8 bases are shared with TRBD1. The germline CDR1 and CDR2 sequences are SGHDT and YYEEEE. The CDR3 spans 15 residues. Germline trimming cut 0 bases from V and 8 bases from J; bases unmatched to any gene: 9. The CDR3 spells CASSLVWTGPRGYTF. The CDR3, as DNA: TGTGCCAGCAGCTTGGTTTGGACAGGGCCCCGGGGCTACACCTTC.

This chain joins TRBV6-8 and TRBJ2-6, with TRBD1 matching 8 bases. The V and J ends lost 4 bases and 3 bases, in that order; junction bases with no gene match: 2. The CDR3 is 15 residues long. CDR1 and CDR2 from the germline V gene are MNHGY and SAAAGT. CDR3 bases: TGTGCCAGCAGTTCAGGGGGCTTTGGGGCCAACGTCCTGACTTTC. Residues: CASSSGGFGANVLTF.

The sample holds many counts of this clonotype. This chain links TRBV5-8 with TRBJ2-7; either TRBD1 or TRBD2 may supply D (5 bases each). Germline CDR1 is SGHTS and CDR2 is YDEGEE. This CDR3 comprises 13 residues. The V end lost 6 bases, the J end lost 1 base, and 11 bases lay between the germline ends. CDR3 sequence: CASTQGVSYEQYF. The CDR3 nucleotides read TGTGCCAGCACCCAGGGAGTTTCCTACGAGCAGTACTTC.

The genes are TRBV12-3 or TRBV12-4 and TRBJ2-1; TRBD1 might be the D (6 bases). This CDR3 region has 16 residues. Trimming shortened V by 1 base and J by 6 bases, and 16 bases separated the two germline ends. CDR3 in amino acids: CASSLGGQAPFNEQFF. The CDR3, as DNA: TGTGCCAGCAGTTTAGGGGGGCAGGCGCCTTTCAATGAGCAGTTCTTC.

This clonotype was observed a handful of times. The V gene is TRBV7-8, the J gene TRBJ2-3; the match to TRBD2 covers 12 bases. Germline V CDR1 and CDR2: SGHVS, FQNEAQ. This CDR3 is 16 amino acids long. V shed 5 bases, J shed 7 bases, and the junction held 10 bases outside the gene matches. The CDR3 nucleotides are TGTGCCAGCAGCCCGAGGACTAGCGGGATAGCGAATACGCAGTATTTT. Translating gives CASSPRTSGIANTQYF.

In DNA form, the CDR3 reads TGTGCCAGTAGCGATTTCCTAGATACGCAGTATTTT. Its protein is CASSDFLDTQYF. The chain uses TRBV19 and TRBJ2-3; D gene ambiguous. Per germline, CDR1 LNHDA and CDR2 SQIVND (reference sequence). The CDR3 covers 12 residues. Trimming removed 6 bases at V and 5 bases at J, with 9 bases between.

The V and J genes are TRBV6-6 and TRBJ2-1; no reliable D call. Germline CDR1 MNHNY, CDR2 SVGAGI (reference sequence). V was clipped by 7 bases and J by 0 bases, with 4 bases between them. The CDR3 is 12 residues long. The CDR3 bases are TGTGCCAGCACCAGCTCCTACAATGAGCAGTTCTTC. As protein: CASTSSYNEQFF.

The chain joins TRBV19 to TRBJ1-3; D is undetermined. The CDR3 extends over 14 amino acids. Germline values: CDR1 LNHDA, CDR2 SQIVND (reference sequence). The V end lost 7 bases, the J end lost 0 bases, and 10 bases lay between the germline ends. The CDR3 DNA reads as TGTGCCAGTATAGGCAGTAGCTCTGGAAACACCATATATTTT. This translates into CASIGSSSGNTIYF.

This clonotype has a handful of counts. The chain uses TRBV10-3 and TRBJ2-1; unclear D gene. With 0 bases removed from V and 4 bases from J, the gap between germline ends came to 4 bases. Germline-derived CDR1 and CDR2 are ENHRY and SYGVKD. This CDR3 contains 13 residues. The DNA of the CDR3 is TGTGCCATCAGTGAGTCGCAGTACAATGAGCAGTTCTTC. Its translation: CAISESQYNEQFF.

This clonotype has a count of ten or more. The rearrangement joins TRBV6-1 to TRBJ2-2; the match to TRBD2 covers 11 bases. The CDR3 is 17 amino acids. J gave up 0 bases and V 1 base, and 1 base lay outside the gene matches. The germline CDR1 and CDR2 sequences are MNHNS and SASEGT. CDR3 in amino acids: CASSEGLAGTNTGELFF. The CDR3 DNA follows: TGTGCCAGCAGTGAAGGACTAGCGGGAACGAACACCGGGGAGCTGTTTTTT.

The V gene is TRBV7-2, the J gene TRBJ2-1, with 9 bases fitting TRBD2. The CDR3 sequence is 12 residues long. CDR1 SGHTA and CDR2 FQGNSA come from the germline V gene. Trimming at V came to 4 bases and at J to 10 bases, leaving 2 bases not matched to a gene. The CDR3 here is CASSSGLAEQFF. CDR3 in DNA: TGTGCCAGCAGCTCCGGACTAGCGGAGCAGTTCTTC.

The chain carries TRBV28 and TRBJ1-2; 9 nucleotides line up with TRBD1. Germline values: CDR1 MDHEN, CDR2 SYDVKM. The CDR3 is 18 residues long. V was pared by 4 bases and J by 3 bases, with 15 bases of the junction left unmatched. The CDR3: CASSSPAPRTGDDYGYTF. As DNA, the CDR3 is TGTGCCAGCAGTTCCCCCGCCCCCCGGACAGGGGATGACTATGGCTACACCTTC.

This clonotype was counted a few times. The chain has TRBV11-2 and TRBJ2-2, with TRBD2 identical over 8 bases. J was trimmed by 1 base and V by 4 bases; bases with no gene match: 5. This CDR3 comprises 16 residues. Looked up from germline, CDR1 is SGHAT and CDR2 is FQNNGV. DNA of the CDR3: TGTGCCAGCAGCTCGCTGAGCGGGAGGAACACCGGGGAGCTGTTTTTT. This sequence encodes CASSSLSGRNTGELFF.